Listed below are T cell receptor beta chains from one sample, sequenced in a study of T cells in Graves' hyperthyroidism and ophthalmopathy. TCRdb passed the multiplex PCR reads through MiXCR, listing each CDR3 protein once. The sample contains some 510,000 distinct CDR3 sequences, around 21% of which appear only once. Material: blood. The receptors come from a man aged 18 to 29 with Graves' hyperthyroidism. Both conserved end residues are part of each CDR3. A D gene is named only where the DNA matches it firmly. Rows give clone size only sometimes, using once, few, many, or a class for an expanded clone.

d_call j_call cdr3_length clone_size v_call cdr3_aa cdr3_nt
TRBD2 TRBJ2-2 17 few TRBV6-5 CASSYLAGDSSTGELFF TGTGCCAGCAGTTACCTAGCGGGGGATTCGAGCACCGGGGAGCTGTTTTTT
- TRBJ2-5 13 - TRBV6-5 CASISPGKETQYF TGTGCCAGCATTTCGCCTGGAAAAGAGACCCAGTACTTC
- TRBJ2-3 14 - TRBV30 CACGDCSSTDTQYF TGTGCCTGCGGGGACTGCTCTAGCACAGATACGCAGTATTTT
TRBD1 TRBJ2-5 17 many TRBV6-5 CASSYGGGQGIFETQYF TGTGCCAGCAGTTACGGGGGAGGACAGGGGATATTCGAGACCCAGTACTTC
- TRBJ2-5 13 many TRBV4-2 CASSQDFQETQYF TGTGCCAGCAGCCAAGACTTCCAAGAGACCCAGTACTTC
- TRBJ2-5 15 many TRBV12-3/TRBV12-4 CASSPGLGHGETQYF TGTGCCAGCAGTCCTGGGTTAGGGCATGGAGAGACCCAGTACTTC
TRBD1 TRBJ1-1 15 - TRBV19 CASSPYTGGRAEAFF TGTGCCAGTAGCCCCTATACAGGGGGCCGGGCTGAAGCTTTCTTT
- TRBJ2-7 15 few TRBV12-3/TRBV12-4 CASSRQGAWNYEQYF TGTGCCAGCAGCCGCCAAGGGGCTTGGAATTACGAGCAGTACTTC
- TRBJ1-2 12 many TRBV12-3/TRBV12-4 CASSLSAGGYTF TGTGCCAGCAGTTTAAGTGCCGGGGGCTACACCTTC
- TRBJ2-5 14 - TRBV28 CASLAAGIQETQYF TGTGCCAGCCTCGCCGCGGGGATCCAAGAGACCCAGTACTTC
TRBD1 TRBJ2-7 16 few TRBV11-2 CASSFGTGGVAYEQYF TGTGCCAGCAGCTTCGGGACAGGGGGCGTAGCCTACGAGCAGTACTTC
- TRBJ2-7 12 many TRBV5-5 CASSSTPYEQYF TGTGCCAGCAGTTCGACACCTTACGAGCAGTACTTC
TRBD1 TRBJ1-3 15 few TRBV10-3 CAISDRTGSGNTIYF TGTGCCATCAGTGACCGGACAGGATCTGGAAACACCATATATTTT